This T cell receptor (beta chain) appears in the sequencing data of a study of blood T cells in healthy people across ages. The CDR3 sequence is 19 residues long. Per the germline V gene, CDR1 is SGHRS and CDR2 is YFSETQ. Trimming took 2 bases from V and 2 from J; bases not matched to a gene: 12. General observations from the study: Changes in expanded clonotypes were possibly confounded, as the CMV status of donors was unknown.

PCR was performed a second time for roughly 7 to 12 cycles using a sample-barcoded 5' primer and a J-beta primer mix. TCRdb redid the calling of the 5' RACE reads with MiXCR, one entry per CDR3 protein. The repertoire has 750,000 to 950,000 distinct CDR3 sequences, roughly 28% of them found once; the top ten carry approximately 10%. Remarks on this clonotype: Antigen specificity is unknown.

These records were also assigned to another study, of T cells of mothers and their children. As reported in that work: The M1S primer of the second PCR added sample barcodes and 2-4 random nucleotides. Reads recorded for TCR beta CDR3 numbered over 10 million per mother and roughly 2.7 million per child. The data showed no persistent microchimeric T cell clones.

The sequenced material came from blood. The chain is built from TRBV5-1 and TRBJ2-3; 12 positions agree with TRBD2. The sequence was obtained from a woman aged 40 to 50 in good health. The CDR3 sequence is CASSFKLAGGSFPTDTQYF. CDR3 DNA sequence: TGCGCCAGCAGCTTTAAACTAGCGGGGGGCAGTTTCCCCACAGATACGCAGTATTTT. Supplemented by reference TRBV5-1 and TRBJ2-3, the full variable domain reads KAGVTQTPRYLIKTRGQQVTLSCSPISGHRSVSWYQQTPGQGLQFLFEYFSETQRNKGNFPGRFSGRQFSNSRSEMNVSTLELGDSALYLCASSFKLAGGSFPTDTQYFGPGTRLTVL.